This T cell receptor beta chain was recovered during a study of beta chain features in type 1 diabetes. Study conclusions and caveats: All four CD4+ subsets of Type 1 diabetes patients contained TCRB CDR3s that were moderately but significantly shorter. PCR might favor shorter templates, equally in patients and controls.

This clone was counted a few times. Its specificity is not known. Germline values: CDR1 SGHRS, CDR2 YFSETQ. The CDR3 sequence is 15 residues long. With 1 base removed from V and 4 bases from J, the gap between germline ends came to 14 bases. Every isolated RNA sample was fully reverse transcribed, so sequencing captured expressed TCRB transcripts. Average reads for naive, central memory and regulatory T cell samples were about 3.7 million. Assay: immunoSEQ multiplex PCR; the TCRdb copy retains only in-frame clones and omits some. Of some 350,000 clones listed, around a tenth were seen once; the top ten hold over 0.45%. CD45RO/CCR7/CD25/CD127/CD95/CD27 sorting isolated CD4+ naive, central memory, regulatory and stem cell-like memory cells.

Sequencing was done on a sample of central memory CD4+ T cells from blood. The sequence derives from a man aged 25 to 40 with type 1 diabetes. The V and J genes are TRBV5-1 and TRBJ2-5; no firm D call. The chain's CDR3 is CASSLRPRWGETQYF. The CDR3 region has the DNA TGCGCCAGCAGCTTGCGACCCAGGTGGGGAGAGACCCAGTACTTC.